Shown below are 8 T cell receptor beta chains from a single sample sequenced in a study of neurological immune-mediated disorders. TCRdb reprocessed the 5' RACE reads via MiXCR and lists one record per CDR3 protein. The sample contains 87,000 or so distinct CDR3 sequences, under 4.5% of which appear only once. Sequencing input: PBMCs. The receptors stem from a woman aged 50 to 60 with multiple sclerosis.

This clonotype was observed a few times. The CDR3 loop is CASSLSPVAGRYGYTF. CDR3 bases: TGTGCCAGCAGTTTATCGCCCGTGGCAGGGAGGTATGGCTACACCTTC. The chain is built from TRBV27 and TRBJ1-2, with D perhaps TRBD1 (5 bases). The CDR3 loop spans 16 amino acids. Germline V gene lookup returns CDR1 MNHEY and CDR2 SMNVEV (reference sequence). The germline V and J ends were trimmed by 0 bases and 5 bases, with 16 bases remaining between them.

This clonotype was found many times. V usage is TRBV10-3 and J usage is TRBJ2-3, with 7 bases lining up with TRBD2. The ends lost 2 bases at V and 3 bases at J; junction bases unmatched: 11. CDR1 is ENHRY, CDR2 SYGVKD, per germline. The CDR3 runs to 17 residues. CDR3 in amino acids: CAISEMGGVVRTDTQYF. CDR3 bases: TGTGCCATCAGTGAGATGGGGGGGGTTGTTCGGACAGATACGCAGTATTTT.

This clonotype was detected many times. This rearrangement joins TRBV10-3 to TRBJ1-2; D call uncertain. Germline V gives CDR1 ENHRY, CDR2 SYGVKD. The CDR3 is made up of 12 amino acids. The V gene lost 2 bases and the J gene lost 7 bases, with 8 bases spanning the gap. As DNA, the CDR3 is TGTGCCATCAGTGAGAAGGAAGCTGGCTACACCTTC. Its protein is CAISEKEAGYTF.

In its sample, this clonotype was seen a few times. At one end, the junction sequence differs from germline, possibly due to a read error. The DNA of the CDR3 is TGTGCCAGCAGCACGGGACTCAATAGCAATCAGCACCAGCATTTT. Encoded protein: CASSTGLNSNQHQHF. The rearrangement joins TRBV9 to TRBJ1-5; D is possibly TRBD1 (5 bases). The CDR3 is 15 amino acids. CDR1 and CDR2 from the germline V gene are SGDLS and YYNGEE.

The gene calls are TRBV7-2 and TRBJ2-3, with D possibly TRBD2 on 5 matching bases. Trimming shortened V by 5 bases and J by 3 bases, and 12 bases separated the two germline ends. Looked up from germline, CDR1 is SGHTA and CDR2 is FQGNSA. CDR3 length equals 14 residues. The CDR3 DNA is TGTGCCAGCAGCCGAGGGAGCGGTACAGATACGCAGTATTTT. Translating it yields CASSRGSGTDTQYF.

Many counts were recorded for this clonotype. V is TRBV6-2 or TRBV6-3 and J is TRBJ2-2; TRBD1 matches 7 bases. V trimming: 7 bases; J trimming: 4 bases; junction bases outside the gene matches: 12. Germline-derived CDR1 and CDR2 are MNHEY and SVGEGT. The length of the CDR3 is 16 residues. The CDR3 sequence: CASIQAPDRRTGELFF. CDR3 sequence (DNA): TGTGCCAGCATCCAAGCCCCGGACAGGCGCACCGGGGAGCTGTTTTTT.

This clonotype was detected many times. The CDR3 region has the DNA TGTGCCAGCAGCCCCCTGGGAACAGTCAATTTGAACTATGGCTACACCTTC. Encoded protein: CASSPLGTVNLNYGYTF. The chain carries TRBV7-2 and TRBJ1-2; no firm D call. Germline CDR1 and CDR2: SGHTA and FQGNSA. The CDR3 is made up of 17 amino acids. V lost 5 bases and J 2 bases, leaving 21 bases between the germline ends.

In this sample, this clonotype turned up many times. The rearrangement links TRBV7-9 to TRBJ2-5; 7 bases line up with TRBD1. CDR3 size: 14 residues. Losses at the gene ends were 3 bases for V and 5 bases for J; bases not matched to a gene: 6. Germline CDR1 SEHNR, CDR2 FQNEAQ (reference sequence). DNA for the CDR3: TGTGCCAGCAGCTTCACACCACAGGGGGAGACCCAGTACTTC. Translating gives CASSFTPQGETQYF.